The 17 T cell receptor beta chains listed next were all sequenced from one sample in a study of T cells and copy number aberrations in small-cell lung cancer (dated by TCRdb to about 2021). The library was made by the immunoSEQ multiplex PCR assay. Not all clones reach the TCRdb copy of this immuneACCESS table, which keeps in-frame sequences only. Checked studies attribute under half of the gap to unresolved V genes and leave the rest unexplained. This sample lists approximately 3,100 clones; less than 95% were detected once. The top ten clonotypes cover roughly 4.7% of the sample. The specimen was normal tissue next to the tumor. The receptors were sampled from a man aged 45-60 years with small cell lung cancer.

The chain links TRBV2 to TRBJ2-5; 9 bases agree with TRBD1. Germline CDR1 reads SNHLY; CDR2 reads FYNNEI. CDR3 length: 13 residues. The V and J ends lost 6 bases and 5 bases, in that order; junction bases with no gene match: 4. This CDR3 reads CASRDRGGETQYF. The CDR3 nucleotides are TGTGCCAGCAGGGACAGGGGAGGGGAGACCCAGTACTTC.

V is TRBV5-1 and J is TRBJ1-1; 7 bases align to TRBD1. The CDR3 runs to 13 residues. Per the germline V gene, CDR1 is SGHRS and CDR2 is YFSETQ. J gave up 3 bases and V 7 bases, and 6 bases lay outside the gene matches. The DNA of the CDR3 is TGCGCCAGCGGAGAACAGGGGTACACTGAAGCTTTCTTT. This gives the protein CASGEQGYTEAFF.

The genes are TRBV15 and TRBJ1-1, with D possibly TRBD1 on 6 matching bases. Germline V lookup: CDR1 LNHNV, CDR2 YYDKDF (reference sequence). The CDR3 is 13 residues long. V lost 0 bases and J 10 bases, leaving 12 bases between the germline ends. Written as DNA, the CDR3 is TGTGCCACCAGCAGAGATAAGACAGGTTCAGCTTTCTTT. Translation: CATSRDKTGSAFF.

The V gene is TRBV29-1, the J gene TRBJ2-1, with D unresolved. The V end was cut by 3 bases, the J end by 0 bases, with 6 bases between. Germline V CDR1 and CDR2: SQVTM, ANQGSEA. The CDR3 covers 13 residues. The DNA of the CDR3 is TGCAGCGTTGAGGGTACCTCCTACAATGAGCAGTTCTTC. It yields the protein CSVEGTSYNEQFF.

The sample holds a few counts of this clone. V and J are TRBV30 and TRBJ2-1; possibly TRBD2 for D (6 bases). V shed 5 bases and J shed 7 bases, with 9 bases lying between them. The germline gives CDR1 GTSNPN, CDR2 SVGIG (reference sequence). CDR3 length: 11 residues. The CDR3 region is CAWGRGNEQFF. The CDR3 region has the DNA TGTGCCTGGGGGCGGGGAAATGAGCAGTTCTTC.

The V gene is TRBV6-5, the J gene TRBJ1-6; no definite D call. This CDR3 contains 13 residues. Germline V gene data show CDR1 as MNHEY and CDR2 as SVGAGI. Trimming cost V 6 bases and J 13 bases, with 16 bases left between them. CDR3 nucleotides: TGTGCCAGCAGCCCGTCCGTTCTTGGCCCCCTCCACTTT. Translation: CASSPSVLGPLHF.

The rearrangement links TRBV4-3 to TRBJ2-7, with 10 bases aligning to TRBD2. J lost 3 bases, V lost 2 bases, and 4 bases had no gene match. The CDR3 sequence is 15 residues long. Germline V gene lookup returns CDR1 LGHNA and CDR2 YSLEER. The CDR3 is CASSQTSGNHYEQYF. For the CDR3, the DNA is TGCGCCAGCAGCCAAACTAGCGGGAATCACTACGAGCAGTACTTC.

With respect to this clone: The conserved phenylalanine or tryptophan is not found at the CDR3 terminus, so this likely reflects a read error. The genes are TRBV7-2 and TRBJ1-3; no clear D. This CDR3 has 12 residues. The V end was cut by 6 bases, the J end by 2 bases, with 5 bases between. CDR1 and CDR2 (germline): SGHTA, FQGNSA. CDR3 residues: CASRETGNTIYC. The CDR3 DNA reads as TGTGCCAGCAGAGAGACTGGAAACACCATATATTGT.

The genes are TRBV5-6 and TRBJ1-3; no clear D. The CDR3 has 14 residues. CDR1 SGHDT and CDR2 YYEEEE come from the germline V gene. V was clipped by 5 bases and J by 6 bases, with 15 bases between them. Here the CDR3 reads CASSVPTGPNTIYF. The CDR3 DNA reads as TGTGCCAGCAGTGTACCCACTGGCCCAAACACCATATATTTT.

This chain links TRBV7-6 with TRBJ2-2; D uncertain. The germline gives CDR1 SGHVS, CDR2 FNYEAQ. The CDR3 covers 14 residues. The V end was cut by 2 bases, the J end by 1 base, with 5 bases between. The CDR3 coding sequence is TGTGCCAGCAGCTTATTAGGGAACACCGGGGAGCTGTTTTTT. Amino acid sequence: CASSLLGNTGELFF.

CDR3 bases: TGCAGCGTTGTAGGGACAGCAGATCAGCCCCAGCATTTT. Protein product: CSVVGTADQPQHF. The chain has TRBV29-1 and TRBJ1-5; TRBD1 aligns across 7 bases. CDR1 SQVTM and CDR2 ANQGSEA come from the germline V gene. V gave up 4 bases and J gave up 5 bases; unmatched junction bases: 5. The CDR3 length is 13 residues. Looking up the rest from reference TRBV29-1 and TRBJ1-5 gives the full variable domain: SAVISQKPSRDICQRGTSLTIQCQVDSQVTMMFWYRQQPGQSLTLIATANQGSEATYESGFVIDKFPISRPNLTFSTLTVSNMSPEDSSIYLCSVVGTADQPQHFGDGTRLSIL.

CDR3 residues: CASTSGANVLTF. The CDR3 DNA follows: TGTGCCAGCACGTCTGGGGCCAACGTCCTGACTTTC. The chain is built from TRBV28 and TRBJ2-6; D gene unclear. The V and J ends lost 7 bases and 1 base respectively, with 2 bases between them. The germline V gene has CDR1 MDHEN and CDR2 SYDVKM. The CDR3 has 12 amino acids.

This chain links TRBV2 with TRBJ2-7; no clear D gene. V was trimmed by 8 bases and J by 2 bases, leaving 7 bases between them. Germline assignment: CDR1 SNHLY and CDR2 FYNNEI. This CDR3 has 11 residues. DNA of the CDR3: TGTGCCAGCTTAGACCCCTACGAGCAGTACTTC. The encoded protein is CASLDPYEQYF.

The V call is TRBV5-1, the J call TRBJ2-2, with a tentative D call TRBD1 (6 bases). The CDR3 is 15 residues long. Germline V lookup: CDR1 SGHRS, CDR2 YFSETQ. The V gene lost 2 bases and the J gene lost 7 bases, with 15 bases spanning the gap. CDR3 DNA sequence: TGCGCCAGCAGCTTTGGGGACACCACGGACGGGGAGCTGTTTTTT. Protein sequence: CASSFGDTTDGELFF. Full variable domain (missing parts from reference TRBV5-1 and TRBJ2-2): KAGVTQTPRYLIKTRGQQVTLSCSPISGHRSVSWYQQTPGQGLQFLFEYFSETQRNKGNFPGRFSGRQFSNSRSEMNVSTLELGDSALYLCASSFGDTTDGELFFGEGSRLTVL.

Only a few counts were recorded for this clone. The CDR3 loop reads CASRPGQGVGGYTF. The CDR3, as DNA: TGTGCCAGCAGACCGGGACAGGGAGTCGGTGGCTACACCTTC. The chain carries TRBV2 and TRBJ1-2; 9 bases are shared with TRBD1. J lost 7 bases, V lost 6 bases, and 9 bases had no gene match. The CDR3 contains 14 residues. From germline, CDR1 is SNHLY and CDR2 FYNNEI.

This chain uses TRBV25-1 with TRBJ1-1; D not resolved. Trimming left V 3 bases short and J 4 bases short, with 3 bases between. The germline V gene has CDR1 MGHDK and CDR2 SYGVNS. The CDR3 has 11 residues. As DNA, the CDR3 is TGTGCCAGCAGTGACCTCACTGAAGCTTTCTTT. This gives the protein CASSDLTEAFF.

The V call is TRBV7-2, the J call TRBJ1-1; TRBD1 matches at 9 bases. Germline assignment: CDR1 SGHTA and CDR2 FQGNSA. Trimming took 4 bases from V and 4 from J; bases not matched to a gene: 7. The CDR3 totals 15 residues. DNA for the CDR3: TGTGCCAGCAGCTCCATCTCGACAGGGGGCACTGAAGCTTTCTTT. This translates into CASSSISTGGTEAFF.